Below, 32 T cell receptor beta chains from the same sample are listed, as sequenced in a study of T-cell reconstitution after alpha-beta-depleted transplantation in children. Unique molecular identifiers were built into the TCRbeta library. A single record per CDR3 protein comes from TCRdb applying MiXCR to the PCR reads. The sample includes approximately 490,000 distinct CDR3 sequences, approximately 10% seen only once; the top ten take 2% to 2.5%. The source material was PBMCs, sampled before TCRalphabeta/CD19-depleted stem cell transplant. The receptors were sampled from a child aged 2-15 years with inherited bone marrow failure, due to receive a stem cell transplant.

This clonotype was recorded many times. The chain uses TRBV4-1 and TRBJ2-3; a possible D gene is TRBD1 (6 bases). The CDR3 is made up of 15 amino acids. CDR1 is MGHRA and CDR2 is YSYEKL in the germline V gene. Trimming stripped 2 bases from V and 6 bases from J, with 15 bases between. The CDR3 DNA reads as TGCGCCAGCAGCCAACTATATGGGGGCGTCGATACGCAGTATTTT. As protein: CASSQLYGGVDTQYF.

This clonotype was detected many times. This sequence joins TRBV7-9 and TRBJ2-7; a weak D match, TRBD1 (6 bases). V shed 5 bases and J shed 3 bases, with 11 bases lying between them. CDR1 and CDR2 (germline): SEHNR, FQNEAQ (reference sequence). CDR3 size: 13 residues. The CDR3 DNA follows: TGTGCCAGCAGCCCAGAACAGGGCTACGAGCAGTACTTC. This sequence encodes CASSPEQGYEQYF.

The rearrangement joins TRBV6-6 to TRBJ2-7; D is uncertain. The V end was cut by 8 bases, the J end by 6 bases, with 17 bases between. The V gene's germline CDR1 is MNHNY and CDR2 SVGAGI (reference sequence). The CDR3 is made up of 13 amino acids. The CDR3 spells CASVDNTFGEQYF. CDR3 coding DNA: TGTGCCAGCGTAGACAATACCTTCGGCGAGCAGTACTTC.

The chain combines TRBV29-1 with TRBJ2-7; TRBD1 agrees at 8 bases. CDR3 length: 12 amino acids. CDR1 SQVTM and CDR2 ANQGSEA come from the germline V gene. Trimming cost V 8 bases and J 3 bases; bases outside gene matches: 6. The CDR3 DNA is TGCAGCTTCCAGGACAGGGACTACGAGCAGTACTTC. This gives the protein CSFQDRDYEQYF.

This clonotype was seen ten or more times. V gene TRBV27 combines with J gene TRBJ1-5, with D hard to call. Germline CDR1 MNHEY, CDR2 SMNVEV (reference sequence). The CDR3 is 13 amino acids. V shed 3 bases and J shed 7 bases, with 10 bases lying between them. Here the CDR3 DNA reads TGTGCCAGCAGTTTGTCCTACAGCCAGCCCCAGCATTTT. The encoded protein is CASSLSYSQPQHF.

This clonotype appeared many times. The genes are TRBV6-5 and TRBJ2-3, with D perhaps TRBD2 (6 bases). The germline V gene has CDR1 MNHEY and CDR2 SVGAGI. V gave up 2 bases and J gave up 2 bases, with 8 bases separating them. The CDR3 is made up of 14 amino acids. CDR3 sequence: CASSYRRDTDTQYF. The CDR3 nucleotides read TGTGCCAGCAGTTACCGGCGGGACACAGATACGCAGTATTTT.

This clonotype was observed many times. The chain combines TRBV30 with TRBJ1-2, with D perhaps TRBD1 (6 bases). Germline V gene lookup returns CDR1 GTSNPN and CDR2 SVGIG (reference sequence). V was clipped by 0 bases and J by 5 bases, with 13 bases between them. CDR3 length: 14 amino acids. The CDR3 here is CAWSVQAGAYGYTF. CDR3 DNA sequence: TGTGCCTGGAGTGTACAGGCGGGGGCTTATGGCTACACCTTC.

About this clonotype itself: A much larger clonotype is one base distant, so this may be a read error. The chain employs TRBV4-1 and TRBJ2-7; 7 nucleotides agree with TRBD1. The germline CDR1 and CDR2 sequences are MGHRA and YSYEKL. J was trimmed by 6 bases and V by 1 base; bases with no gene match: 6. This CDR3 spans 14 amino acids. The CDR3 coding sequence is TGCGCCAGCAGCCAAGTCGGGACAGCGCCCGAGCAGTACTTC. It translates to CASSQVGTAPEQYF.

The chain is built from TRBV20-1 and TRBJ2-5, with D tentatively TRBD1 (5 bases). V was shortened by 6 bases and J by 2 bases, with 13 bases between the two germline ends. CDR1 is DFQATT and CDR2 is SNEGSKA in the germline V gene (reference sequence). The CDR3 is made up of 13 amino acids. The CDR3 protein is CSAETVSQETQYF. In nucleotides, the CDR3 is TGCAGTGCCGAGACAGTTTCACAAGAGACCCAGTACTTC.

The chain joins TRBV6-2 or TRBV6-3 to TRBJ2-7; 8 bases match TRBD2. Germline assignment: CDR1 MNHEY and CDR2 SVGEGT. The CDR3 is 16 residues long. With V trimmed by 5 bases and J by 2 bases, 11 bases remained unmatched. DNA of the CDR3: TGTGCCAGCAGTGACTGGGCTAGCGGGCGGACCTACGAGCAGTACTTC. As protein: CASSDWASGRTYEQYF.

This clonotype was observed many times. J is TRBJ2-1 and V is TRBV28, with TRBD1 as a possible D gene (5 bases). Germline V gene data show CDR1 as MDHEN and CDR2 as SYDVKM. V was trimmed by 6 bases and J by 0 bases, leaving 9 bases between them. The CDR3 runs to 14 residues. CDR3 loop: CASRADSSYNEQFF. Written as DNA, the CDR3 is TGTGCCAGCAGAGCCGACAGCTCCTACAATGAGCAGTTCTTC.

The rearrangement links TRBV5-6 to TRBJ1-1; D gene unclear. CDR3 length: 16 amino acids. V lost 0 bases to trimming and J lost 3 bases, with 15 bases between them. Germline-derived CDR1 and CDR2 are SGHDT and YYEEEE. The CDR3 bases are TGTGCCAGCAGCTTGGGGGTATACGGATGGCACACTGAAGCTTTCTTT. Protein sequence: CASSLGVYGWHTEAFF.

Comment on this clonotype: One base separates it from a far larger clone, so it is likely a read error. The CDR3: CASSLDHEQYF. The CDR3 bases are TGTGCCAGCAGCTTAGACCACGAGCAGTACTTC. V gene TRBV7-2 combines with J gene TRBJ2-7; D gene ambiguous. V gave up 1 base and J gave up 5 bases, with 3 bases separating them. The CDR3 has 11 residues. Germline lookup yields CDR1 SGHTA and CDR2 FQGNSA.

This clonotype was seen repeatedly, ten times or more. V and J are TRBV27 and TRBJ1-1; tentatively, D is TRBD1 (5 bases). CDR3 length equals 14 residues. Trimming stripped 6 bases from V and 0 bases from J, with 11 bases between. CDR1 and CDR2 from the germline V gene are MNHEY and SMNVEV (reference sequence). As DNA, the CDR3 is TGTGCCAGCAGGCTTCAGGGCATGAACACTGAAGCTTTCTTT. This sequence encodes CASRLQGMNTEAFF.

The chain uses TRBV12-3 or TRBV12-4 and TRBJ2-3, with TRBD2 matching 11 bases. V was pared by 6 bases and J by 0 bases, with 5 bases of the junction left unmatched. The CDR3 has 16 amino acids. The chain's CDR3 is CASRKIAGGSTDTQYF. CDR3 in DNA: TGTGCCAGCAGGAAAATAGCGGGGGGGAGCACAGATACGCAGTATTTT.

V and J are TRBV27 and TRBJ2-3; D is perhaps TRBD2 (5 bases). Trimming left V 7 bases short and J 0 bases short, with 20 bases between. This CDR3 is 17 amino acids long. The germline V gene encodes CDR1 MNHEY and CDR2 SMNVEV (reference sequence). The CDR3 DNA reads TGTGCCAGCAAATTAAGGGCGGGTACCCCTAGCACAGATACGCAGTATTTT. As protein: CASKLRAGTPSTDTQYF.

Comments on this clonotype: This could be a read error, since a much larger clone is one nucleotide away. This chain links TRBV7-9 with TRBJ1-4, with D unresolved. CDR1 and CDR2 (germline): SEHNR, FQNEAQ (reference sequence). V was pared by 4 bases and J by 6 bases, with 15 bases between. This CDR3 is built from 15 residues. The CDR3, as DNA: TGTGCCAGCAGCTATCTCGCGGGGTTCGATGAAAAACTGTTTTTT. Protein sequence: CASSYLAGFDEKLFF.

This clonotype was counted at least ten times. The chain carries TRBV28 and TRBJ1-1; D may be TRBD1 (5 bases). CDR3 length: 13 amino acids. Germline CDR1 MDHEN, CDR2 SYDVKM. Trimming cost V 3 bases and J 8 bases, with 13 bases left between them. CDR3 in DNA: TGTGCCAGCAGTTTTGGGCAGGGCGCCGAAGCTTTCTTT. This codes for CASSFGQGAEAFF.

This clonotype came up a few times. The rearrangement links TRBV12-3 or TRBV12-4 to TRBJ2-7, with 9 nucleotides matching TRBD1. V was clipped by 3 bases and J by 1 base; unmatched bases: 16. This CDR3 spans 19 amino acids. The CDR3 DNA reads as TGTGCCAGCAGTTTGATCGGACAGGGGCCCGTCAAGGGGTCCTACGAGCAGTACTTC. Protein sequence: CASSLIGQGPVKGSYEQYF.

The chain uses TRBV6-1 and TRBJ1-6, with D possibly being TRBD1 (6 bases). CDR1 MNHNS and CDR2 SASEGT come from the germline V gene. With 6 bases removed from V and 11 bases from J, the gap between germline ends came to 14 bases. The CDR3 length is 13 residues. In DNA, the CDR3 is TGTGCCAGCAGCCTACAAGAGGGGGCACCCCTCCACTTT. Its protein is CASSLQEGAPLHF.

This clonotype was seen many times. The V call is TRBV5-6, the J call TRBJ2-1; D not certain. The CDR3 sequence is 13 residues long. The germline CDR1 and CDR2 sequences are SGHDT and YYEEEE. The V gene lost 7 bases and the J gene lost 2 bases, with 10 bases spanning the gap. CDR3 region: CASVRTAYNEQFF. DNA for the CDR3: TGTGCCAGCGTCCGAACGGCCTACAATGAGCAGTTCTTC.

In its sample, this clonotype was seen many times. The chain is built from TRBV10-2 and TRBJ2-1; TRBD1 agrees at 7 bases. With V trimmed by 3 bases and J by 4 bases, 6 bases remained unmatched. CDR1 and CDR2 from the germline V gene are WSHSY and SAAADI. CDR3 length equals 15 residues. The CDR3 loop is CASSERQGLYNEQFF. The CDR3 region has the DNA TGCGCCAGCAGTGAAAGACAGGGCCTATACAATGAGCAGTTCTTC.

This clonotype was found many times. This chain's CDR3 is CASSFRTGNYGYTF. Here the CDR3 DNA reads TGTGCCAGCAGTTTCCGGACAGGGAACTATGGCTACACCTTC. The rearrangement joins TRBV27 to TRBJ1-2; the match to TRBD1 covers 8 bases. The V gene end was trimmed by 3 bases and the J gene end by 2 bases; junction bases not matched to a gene: 2. The length of the CDR3 is 14 residues. CDR1 is MNHEY and CDR2 is SMNVEV in the germline V gene (reference sequence).

This clonotype was found many times. CDR3 in DNA: TGTGCCAGCAGCTTAACTGCAGTCCGGGACAGGGGATACGAGCAGTACTTC. This encodes CASSLTAVRDRGYEQYF. The chain recombines TRBV7-2 with TRBJ2-7; 10 bases line up with TRBD1. CDR1 is SGHTA, CDR2 FQGNSA, per germline. The trim removed 2 bases at V and 4 bases at J, leaving 11 bases unmatched. The CDR3 totals 17 residues. Full variable domain (remainder filled in from reference TRBV7-2 and TRBJ2-7): GAGVSQSPSNKVTEKGKDVELRCDPISGHTALYWYRQSLGQGLEFLIYFQGNSAPDKSGLPSDRFSAERTGGSVSTLTIQRTQQEDSAVYLCASSLTAVRDRGYEQYFGPGTRLTVT.

This sequence joins TRBV30 and TRBJ2-7, with 8 bases fitting TRBD2. The CDR3 is made up of 15 amino acids. From germline, CDR1 is GTSNPN and CDR2 SVGIG (reference sequence). Unmatched junction bases numbered 9, after V lost 5 bases and J lost 0 bases. CDR3 sequence (DNA): TGTGCCTGGGCCCGGGGGGGAGGGCCCTCCTACGAGCAGTACTTC. Protein sequence: CAWARGGGPSYEQYF. Variable domain in full (rest from reference TRBV30 and TRBJ2-7): SQTIHQWPATLVQPVGSPLSLECTVEGTSNPNLYWYRQAAGRGLQLLFYSVGIGQISSEVPQNLSASRPQDRQFILSSKKLLLSDSGFYLCAWARGGGPSYEQYFGPGTRLTVT.

This clonotype was picked up many times. This rearrangement joins TRBV5-6 to TRBJ2-5; D gene unclear. V dropped 4 bases and J dropped 0 bases, with 7 bases sitting between them. This CDR3 spans 13 amino acids. Germline CDR1 is SGHDT and CDR2 is YYEEEE. CDR3 nucleotide sequence: TGTGCCAGCAGCCGAGAACACCAAGAGACCCAGTACTTC. Translation: CASSREHQETQYF.

The table lists this clonotype with many counts. The J gene is TRBJ2-6, the V gene TRBV15, with D perhaps TRBD1 (7 bases). With 5 bases removed from V and 0 bases from J, the gap between germline ends came to 14 bases. Germline values: CDR1 LNHNV, CDR2 YYDKDF (reference sequence). CDR3 length: 17 amino acids. Written as DNA, the CDR3 is TGTGCCACCAGCCGCGGGACAGTGACCTCTGGGGCCAACGTCCTGACTTTC. It is translated as CATSRGTVTSGANVLTF.

The chain uses TRBV11-2 and TRBJ2-7; D perhaps matches TRBD2 (7 bases). This CDR3 has 17 amino acids. Germline V CDR1 and CDR2: SGHAT, FQNNGV. V was trimmed by 3 bases and J by 0 bases, leaving 18 bases between them. The CDR3 here is CASSFGDGGLNSYEQYF. DNA of the CDR3: TGTGCCAGCAGCTTTGGGGACGGGGGGCTTAACTCCTACGAGCAGTACTTC.

V and J are TRBV20-1 and TRBJ1-5, with D unclear. The length of the CDR3 is 14 residues. V was pared by 3 bases and J by 4 bases, with 13 bases between. Germline V lookup: CDR1 DFQATT, CDR2 SNEGSKA (reference sequence). CDR3 region: CSARLGYGNQPQHF. The CDR3 nucleotides read TGCAGTGCTAGGCTGGGGTATGGTAATCAGCCCCAGCATTTT.

The V call is TRBV20-1, the J call TRBJ2-2; D not certain. Germline V CDR1 and CDR2: DFQATT, SNEGSKA (reference sequence). V was clipped by 3 bases and J by 1 base, with 12 bases between them. This CDR3 contains 15 residues. CDR3: CSARDDGWNTGELFF. The CDR3 DNA is TGCAGTGCTAGGGACGACGGATGGAACACCGGGGAGCTGTTTTTT.

This clonotype was found many times. V usage is TRBV20-1 and J usage is TRBJ2-1; 7 bases map to TRBD1. The CDR3 runs 14 residues. The germline gives CDR1 DFQATT, CDR2 SNEGSKA (reference sequence). V trimming: 6 bases; J trimming: 3 bases; junction bases outside the gene matches: 8. The CDR3 DNA reads as TGCAGTGCCCCGGACAGGTTCATCTACAATGAGCAGTTCTTC. It yields the protein CSAPDRFIYNEQFF.

This clonotype was counted many times. The rearrangement links TRBV11-2 to TRBJ2-1; the match to TRBD2 covers 10 bases. V lost 2 bases and J lost 4; bases outside the gene matches: 5. CDR3 length: 16 residues. CDR1 and CDR2 (germline): SGHAT, FQNNGV. The CDR3 region has the DNA TGTGCCAGCAGCTTAAGAGCGGGAGGGCGATACAATGAGCAGTTCTTC. It translates to CASSLRAGGRYNEQFF.